The entry below describes one T cell receptor beta chain. Which antigen it targets is not known. No base qualities exist here, and no much larger clone lies one base off it. Library prep was done by 5' RACE. The sample was run on an Illumina HiSeq 2500. The second PCR ran for about 6 to 12 cycles and used a J-beta primer mix along with a sample-barcoded 5' primer. Each TCR beta cDNA molecule received a unique molecular identifier from a template-switch 5' adaptor carrying 12 random nucleotides. Each sample yielded at least 2.5 million CDR3-containing paired-end reads. First-strand cDNA was synthesized from all RNA with the Mint cDNA synthesis kit, primed by a TRBC-specific oligonucleotide. Following uracil-DNA glycosylase treatment, all cDNA underwent a first 18-cycle PCR with the universal primers M1SS and BC2_uni_R. As for the original processing: Each sample was normalized by randomly selecting 1 million high-quality reads, each carrying a distinct molecular identifier. Reads with shared molecular identifiers were discarded instead of being binned into consensus sequences. MiTCR, set to a Q25 quality threshold and the strictest error-elimination algorithm, was used for CDR3 identification, clonotype clustering and error correction. A nonparametric unseen species model with Euler transformation was used to estimate a lower bound on total TCR beta diversity. TCRdb reworked the public reads: Q25 trimming with fastp, MiXCR clone assembly, productive beta chains retained. When rows share a CDR3 protein, they turn into one entry using the most common DNA and genes. The V and J calls were determined by TCRdb, not by the authors. This sample comprises almost 800,000 distinct CDR3 sequences, nearly 60% of them detected only once. 22% of the sample lies in the top ten.

Systemically healthy Caucasian individuals from Russia, 39 in total and aged 6 to 90 years, were included as donors. About 10 milliliters of peripheral blood were drawn from each donor into EDTA-treated Vacutainer tubes. Ficoll-Paque density-gradient centrifugation was used to isolate PBMCs, with at least 6.5 million per sample. Trizol reagent was used to extract total RNA from PBMCs, with at least 5.5 micrograms per sample. The percentages of naive CD45RAhigh/CD27high T cells were determined by flow cytometry on a PBMC aliquot from every donor. Relative to germline, V is 2 bases shorter and J is 4 bases shorter, with 12 bases between their ends. For CDR1 and CDR2, the germline V gene lists SGDLS and YYNGEE. CDR3 length: 14 amino acids, cysteine to phenylalanine. Solely the CDR3 DNA is kept, with 42 bases framed from the first base. The data originate from a study of blood T cells in healthy people across ages (dated by TCRdb to the mid-2010s). In the study overall: Template switching captured roughly one uniquely barcoded TCR beta cDNA molecule per two T cells in model experiments. Four age groups were formed from the donors: young (average 16 years), middle-aged (just under 40), aged (about 62) and long-lived (roughly 81). To avoid experimental bias, donors of different ages were randomly spread across the sequencing lanes. The study measured age-related changes in TCR beta repertoire diversity using deep sequencing normalized with unique cDNA molecular identifiers. Using the same blood draw, the study looked at two additional independent replicas of 1 million unique cDNA reads for two donors, one aged 18 to 30 and the other aged 80 or older.

On the study overall, not on this receptor specifically: Conclusive comparison of naive and antigen-experienced compartments was prevented by the profiling of bulk unsorted PBMCs. As age increased, observed TCR beta diversity per million T cells dropped in a roughly linear way, and a significant reduction was already evident by age 40. Compared with the aged group, the long-lived group had more naive CD4+ T cells, fewer expanded clones and increased TCR diversity, suggesting age selection. Donor CMV infection status was unknown, potentially confounding age-related changes in expanded clonotypes. Observed TCR beta diversity correlated strongly with the percentage of naive T cells measured by flow cytometry. Estimates of total diversity based on one million sequenced T cells were regarded as lower bounds and as underestimates.

Sequencing was done on a sample of blood. The rearrangement combines TRBV9 with TRBJ1-2, with no D gene named confidently. The sequence came from a man aged 30-40 years in good health. The CDR3 in this case is CASSVVSSGYGYTF. The nucleotide sequence is TGTGCCAGCAGCGTCGTGTCGTCCGGCTATGGCTACACCTTC. The entire variable domain, with the stretches around the CDR3 drawn from the reference TRBV9 and TRBJ1-2 proteins, is DSGVTQTPKHLITATGQRVTLRCSPRSGDLSVYWYQQSLDQGLQFLIQYYNGEERAKGNILERFSAQQFPDLHSELNLSSLELGDSALYFCASSVVSSGYGYTFGSGTRLTVV.